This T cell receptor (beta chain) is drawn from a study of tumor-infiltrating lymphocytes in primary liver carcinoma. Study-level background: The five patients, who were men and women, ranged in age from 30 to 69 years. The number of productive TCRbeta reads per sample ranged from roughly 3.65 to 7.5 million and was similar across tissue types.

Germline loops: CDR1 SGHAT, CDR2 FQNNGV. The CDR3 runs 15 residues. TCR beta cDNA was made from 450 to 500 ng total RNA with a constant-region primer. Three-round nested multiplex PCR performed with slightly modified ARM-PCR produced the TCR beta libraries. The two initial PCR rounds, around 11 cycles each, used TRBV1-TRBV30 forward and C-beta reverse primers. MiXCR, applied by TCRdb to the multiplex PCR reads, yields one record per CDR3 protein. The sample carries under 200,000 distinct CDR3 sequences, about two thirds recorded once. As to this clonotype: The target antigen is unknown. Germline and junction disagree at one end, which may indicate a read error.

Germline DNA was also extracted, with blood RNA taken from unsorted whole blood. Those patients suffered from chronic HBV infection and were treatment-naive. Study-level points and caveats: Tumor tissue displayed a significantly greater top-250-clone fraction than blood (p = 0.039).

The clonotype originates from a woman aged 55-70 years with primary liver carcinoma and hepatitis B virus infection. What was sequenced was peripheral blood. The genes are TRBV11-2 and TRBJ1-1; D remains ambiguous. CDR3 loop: CASSLELGPNTEALF. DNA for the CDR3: TGTGCCAGCAGCTTAGAACTTGGACCGAACACTGAAGCTCTCTTT.